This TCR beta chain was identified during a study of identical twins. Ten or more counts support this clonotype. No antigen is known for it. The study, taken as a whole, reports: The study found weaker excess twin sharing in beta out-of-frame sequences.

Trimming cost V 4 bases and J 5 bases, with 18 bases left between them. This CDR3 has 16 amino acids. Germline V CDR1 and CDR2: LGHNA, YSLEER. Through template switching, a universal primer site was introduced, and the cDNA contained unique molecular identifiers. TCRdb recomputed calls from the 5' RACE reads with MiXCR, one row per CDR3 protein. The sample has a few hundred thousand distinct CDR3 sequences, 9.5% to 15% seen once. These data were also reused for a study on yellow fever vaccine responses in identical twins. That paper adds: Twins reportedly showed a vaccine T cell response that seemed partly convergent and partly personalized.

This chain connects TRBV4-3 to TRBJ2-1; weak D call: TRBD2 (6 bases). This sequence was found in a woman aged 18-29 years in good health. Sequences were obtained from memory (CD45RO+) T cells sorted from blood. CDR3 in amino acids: CASSLTVGGPHNEQFF. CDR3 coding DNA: TGCGCCAGCAGCCTGACAGTGGGAGGCCCCCACAATGAGCAGTTCTTC.